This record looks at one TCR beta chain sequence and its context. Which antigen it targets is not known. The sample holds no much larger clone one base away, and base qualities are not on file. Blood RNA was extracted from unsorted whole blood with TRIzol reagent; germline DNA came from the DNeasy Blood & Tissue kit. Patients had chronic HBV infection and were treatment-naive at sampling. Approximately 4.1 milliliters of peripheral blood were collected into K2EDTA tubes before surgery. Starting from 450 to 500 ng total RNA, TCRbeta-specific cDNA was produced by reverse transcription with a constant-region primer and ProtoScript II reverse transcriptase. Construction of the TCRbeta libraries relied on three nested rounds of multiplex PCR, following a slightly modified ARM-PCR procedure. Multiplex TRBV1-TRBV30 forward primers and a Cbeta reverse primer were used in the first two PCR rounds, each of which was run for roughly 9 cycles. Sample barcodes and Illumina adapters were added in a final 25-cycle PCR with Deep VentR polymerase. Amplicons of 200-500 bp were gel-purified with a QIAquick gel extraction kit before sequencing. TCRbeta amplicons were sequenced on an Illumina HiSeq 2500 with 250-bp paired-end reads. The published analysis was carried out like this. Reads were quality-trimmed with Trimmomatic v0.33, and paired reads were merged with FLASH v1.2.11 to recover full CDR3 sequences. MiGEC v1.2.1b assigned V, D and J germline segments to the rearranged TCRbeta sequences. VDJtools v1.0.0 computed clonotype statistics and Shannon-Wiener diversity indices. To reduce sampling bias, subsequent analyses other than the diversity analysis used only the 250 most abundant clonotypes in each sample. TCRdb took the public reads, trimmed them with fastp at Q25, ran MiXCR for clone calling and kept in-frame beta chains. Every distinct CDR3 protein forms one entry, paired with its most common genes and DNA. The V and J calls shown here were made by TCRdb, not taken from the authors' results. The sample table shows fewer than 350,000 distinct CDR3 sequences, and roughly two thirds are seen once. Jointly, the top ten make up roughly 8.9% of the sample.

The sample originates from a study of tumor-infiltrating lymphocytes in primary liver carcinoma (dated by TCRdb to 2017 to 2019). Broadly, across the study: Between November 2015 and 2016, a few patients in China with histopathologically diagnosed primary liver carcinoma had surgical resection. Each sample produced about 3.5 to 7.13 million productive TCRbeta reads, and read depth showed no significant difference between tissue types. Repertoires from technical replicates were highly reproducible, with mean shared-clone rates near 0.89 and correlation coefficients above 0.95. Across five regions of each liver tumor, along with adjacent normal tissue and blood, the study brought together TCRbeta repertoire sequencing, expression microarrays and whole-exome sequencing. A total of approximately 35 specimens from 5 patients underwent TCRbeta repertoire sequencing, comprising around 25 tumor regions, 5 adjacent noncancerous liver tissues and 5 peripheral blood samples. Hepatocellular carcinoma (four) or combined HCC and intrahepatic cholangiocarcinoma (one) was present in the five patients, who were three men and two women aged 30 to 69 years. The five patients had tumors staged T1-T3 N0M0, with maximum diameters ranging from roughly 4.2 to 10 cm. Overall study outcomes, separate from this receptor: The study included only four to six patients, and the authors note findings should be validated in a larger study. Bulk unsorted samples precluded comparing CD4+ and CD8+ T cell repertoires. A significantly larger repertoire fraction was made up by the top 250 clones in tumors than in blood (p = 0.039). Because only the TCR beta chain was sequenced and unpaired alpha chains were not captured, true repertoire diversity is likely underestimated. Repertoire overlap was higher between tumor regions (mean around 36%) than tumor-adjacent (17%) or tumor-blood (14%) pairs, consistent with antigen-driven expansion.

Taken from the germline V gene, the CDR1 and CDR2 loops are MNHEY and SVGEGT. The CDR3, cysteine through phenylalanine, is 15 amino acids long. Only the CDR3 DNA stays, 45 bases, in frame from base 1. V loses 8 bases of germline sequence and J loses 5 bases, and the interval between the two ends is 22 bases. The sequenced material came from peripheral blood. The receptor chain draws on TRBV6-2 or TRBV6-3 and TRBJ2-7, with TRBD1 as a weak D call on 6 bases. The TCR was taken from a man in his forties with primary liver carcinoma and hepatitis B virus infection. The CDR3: CASGALGALVHEQYF. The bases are TGTGCCAGCGGCGCCCTGGGGGCCCTCGTCCACGAGCAGTACTTC.